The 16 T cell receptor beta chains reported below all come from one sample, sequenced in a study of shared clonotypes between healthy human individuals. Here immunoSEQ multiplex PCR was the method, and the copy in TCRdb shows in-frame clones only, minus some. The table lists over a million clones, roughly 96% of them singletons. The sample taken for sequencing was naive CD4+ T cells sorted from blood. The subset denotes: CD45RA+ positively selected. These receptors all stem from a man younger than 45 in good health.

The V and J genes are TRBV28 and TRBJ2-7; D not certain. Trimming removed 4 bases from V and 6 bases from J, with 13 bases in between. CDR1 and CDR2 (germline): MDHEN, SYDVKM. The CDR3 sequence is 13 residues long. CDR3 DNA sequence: TGTGCCAGCAGTTCCCCTCCGTCAGCCGAGCAGTACTTC. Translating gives CASSSPPSAEQYF.

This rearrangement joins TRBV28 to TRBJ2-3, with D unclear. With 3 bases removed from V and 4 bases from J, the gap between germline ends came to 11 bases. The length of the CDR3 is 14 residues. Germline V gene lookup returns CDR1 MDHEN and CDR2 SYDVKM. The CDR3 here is CASSFLSAADTQYF. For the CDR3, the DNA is TGTGCCAGCAGTTTCCTGAGCGCCGCAGATACGCAGTATTTT.

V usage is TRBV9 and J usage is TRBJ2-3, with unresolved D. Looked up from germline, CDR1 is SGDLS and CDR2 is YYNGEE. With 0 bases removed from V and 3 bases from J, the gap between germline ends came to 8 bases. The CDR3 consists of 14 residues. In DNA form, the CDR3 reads TGTGCCAGCAGCGTAGTGGAGAGGACAGATACGCAGTATTTT. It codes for CASSVVERTDTQYF. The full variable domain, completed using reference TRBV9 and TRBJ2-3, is DSGVTQTPKHLITATGQRVTLRCSPRSGDLSVYWYQQSLDQGLQFLIQYYNGEERAKGNILERFSAQQFPDLHSELNLSSLELGDSALYFCASSVVERTDTQYFGPGTRLTVL.

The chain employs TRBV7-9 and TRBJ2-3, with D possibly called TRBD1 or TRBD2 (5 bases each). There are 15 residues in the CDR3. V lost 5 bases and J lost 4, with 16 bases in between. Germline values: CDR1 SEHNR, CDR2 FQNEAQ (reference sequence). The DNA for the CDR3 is TGTGCCAGCAGCACCCCGGGGCAAGGATCAGATACGCAGTATTTT. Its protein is CASSTPGQGSDTQYF.

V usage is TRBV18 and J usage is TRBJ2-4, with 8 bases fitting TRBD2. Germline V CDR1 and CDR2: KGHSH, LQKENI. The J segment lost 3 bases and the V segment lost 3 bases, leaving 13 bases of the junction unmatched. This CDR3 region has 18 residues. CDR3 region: CASSPPRGETPYKNIQYF. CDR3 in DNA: TGTGCCAGCTCACCCCCGCGGGGGGAGACCCCTTACAAAAACATTCAGTACTTC.

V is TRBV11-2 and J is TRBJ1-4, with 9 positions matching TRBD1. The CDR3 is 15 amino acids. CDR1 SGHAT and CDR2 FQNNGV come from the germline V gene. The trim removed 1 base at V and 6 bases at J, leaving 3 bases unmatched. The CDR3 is CASSLVGDRDEKLFF. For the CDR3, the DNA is TGTGCCAGCAGCTTAGTTGGGGACAGGGATGAAAAACTGTTTTTT.

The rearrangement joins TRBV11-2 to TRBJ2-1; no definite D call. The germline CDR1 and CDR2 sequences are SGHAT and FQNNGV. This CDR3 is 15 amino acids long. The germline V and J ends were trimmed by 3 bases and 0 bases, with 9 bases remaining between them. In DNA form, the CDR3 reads TGTGCCAGCAGCTTTTCCTCCAACTCCTACAATGAGCAGTTCTTC. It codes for CASSFSSNSYNEQFF.

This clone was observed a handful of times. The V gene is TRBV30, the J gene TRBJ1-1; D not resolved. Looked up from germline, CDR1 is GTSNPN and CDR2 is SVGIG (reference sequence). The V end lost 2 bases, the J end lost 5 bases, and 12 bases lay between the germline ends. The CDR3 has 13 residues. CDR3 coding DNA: TGTGCCTGGAGTCCGGGGTTGAGGACTGAAGCTTTCTTT. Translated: CAWSPGLRTEAFF. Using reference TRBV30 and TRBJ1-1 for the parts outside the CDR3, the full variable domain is SQTIHQWPATLVQPVGSPLSLECTVEGTSNPNLYWYRQAAGRGLQLLFYSVGIGQISSEVPQNLSASRPQDRQFILSSKKLLLSDSGFYLCAWSPGLRTEAFFGQGTRLTVV.

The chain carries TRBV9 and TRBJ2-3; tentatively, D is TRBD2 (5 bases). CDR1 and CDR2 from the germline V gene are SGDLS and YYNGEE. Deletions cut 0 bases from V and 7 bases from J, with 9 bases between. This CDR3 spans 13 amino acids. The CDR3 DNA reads TGTGCCAGCAGCGTAGAGGGAGCAAATACGCAGTATTTT. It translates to CASSVEGANTQYF.

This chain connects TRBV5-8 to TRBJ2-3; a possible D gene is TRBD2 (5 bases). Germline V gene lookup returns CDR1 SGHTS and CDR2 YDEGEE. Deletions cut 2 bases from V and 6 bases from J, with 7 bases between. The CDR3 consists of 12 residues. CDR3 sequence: CASSFLADTQYF. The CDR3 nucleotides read TGTGCCAGCAGCTTTTTAGCGGATACGCAGTATTTT.

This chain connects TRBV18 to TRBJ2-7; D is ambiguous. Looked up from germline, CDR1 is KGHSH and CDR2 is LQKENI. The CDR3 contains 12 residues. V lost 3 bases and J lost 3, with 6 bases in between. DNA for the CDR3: TGTGCCAGCTCACCGGGGATCTACGAGCAGTACTTC. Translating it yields CASSPGIYEQYF.

CDR3 nucleotides: TGTGCCAGCAGTTTAGGGCCAGGTATGGGGACAGATACGCAGTATTTT. Residues: CASSLGPGMGTDTQYF. The chain couples TRBV28 to TRBJ2-3; D remains ambiguous. The CDR3 loop spans 16 amino acids. Between the trimmed V and J ends, which lost 2 bases and 3 bases, there was a span of 15 bases. The germline CDR1 and CDR2 sequences are MDHEN and SYDVKM.

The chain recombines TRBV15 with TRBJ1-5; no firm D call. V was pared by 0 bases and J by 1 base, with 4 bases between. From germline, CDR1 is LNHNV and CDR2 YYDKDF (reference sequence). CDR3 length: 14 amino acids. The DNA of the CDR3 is TGTGCCACCAGCAGAGAGCCGAGCAATCAGCCCCAGCATTTT. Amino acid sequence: CATSREPSNQPQHF.

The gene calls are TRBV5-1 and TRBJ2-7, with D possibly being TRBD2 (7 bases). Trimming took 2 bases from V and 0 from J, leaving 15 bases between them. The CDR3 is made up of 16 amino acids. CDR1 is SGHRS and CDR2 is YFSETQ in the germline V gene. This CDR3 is CASSLPPGGPSYEQYF. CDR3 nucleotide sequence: TGCGCCAGCAGCTTACCCCCCGGGGGGCCCTCCTACGAGCAGTACTTC.

CDR3 nucleotide sequence: TGCAGTGCTGGAAGGAGTTATACGCAGTATTTT. Its protein is CSAGRSYTQYF. The chain joins TRBV20-1 to TRBJ2-3; D gene ambiguous. V shed 5 bases and J shed 7 bases, with 10 bases lying between them. CDR1 DFQATT and CDR2 SNEGSKA come from the germline V gene (reference sequence). The CDR3 is 11 residues long.

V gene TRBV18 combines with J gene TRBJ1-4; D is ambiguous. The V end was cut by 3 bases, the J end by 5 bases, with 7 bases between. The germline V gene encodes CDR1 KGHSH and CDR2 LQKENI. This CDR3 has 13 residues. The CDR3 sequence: CASSPSRNEKLFF. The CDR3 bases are TGTGCCAGCTCACCCAGTCGGAATGAAAAACTGTTTTTT. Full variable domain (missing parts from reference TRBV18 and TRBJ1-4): NAGVMQNPRHLVRRRGQEARLRCSPMKGHSHVYWYRQLPEEGLKFMVYLQKENIIDESGMPKERFSAEFPKEGPSILRIQQVVRGDSAAYFCASSPSRNEKLFFGSGTQLSVL.